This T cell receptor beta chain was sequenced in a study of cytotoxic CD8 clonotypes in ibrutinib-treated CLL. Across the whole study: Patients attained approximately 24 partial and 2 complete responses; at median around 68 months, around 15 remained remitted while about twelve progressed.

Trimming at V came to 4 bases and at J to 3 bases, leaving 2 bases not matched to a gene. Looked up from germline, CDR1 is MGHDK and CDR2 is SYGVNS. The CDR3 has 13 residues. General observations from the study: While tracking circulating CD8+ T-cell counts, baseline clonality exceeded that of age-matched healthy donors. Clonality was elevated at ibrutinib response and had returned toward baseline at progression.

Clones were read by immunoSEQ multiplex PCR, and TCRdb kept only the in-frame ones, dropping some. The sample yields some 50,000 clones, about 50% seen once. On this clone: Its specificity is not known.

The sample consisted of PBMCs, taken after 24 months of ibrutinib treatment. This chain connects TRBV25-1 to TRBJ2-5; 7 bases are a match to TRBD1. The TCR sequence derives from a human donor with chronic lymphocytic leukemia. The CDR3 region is CASSGQGKETQYF. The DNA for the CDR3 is TGTGCCAGCAGTGGACAGGGTAAAGAGACCCAGTACTTC.